The clone carrying this TCR beta chain was seen many times. The donors, healthy Caucasians from Russia, were aged 6 to 90. The authors drew 8.5 to 10 milliliters of peripheral blood from each donor. Each sample gave at least 6 million isolated PBMCs. Germline CDR1 reads DFQATT; CDR2 reads SNEGSKA (reference sequence). Trimming cost V 1 base and J 1 base, with 6 bases left between them. This CDR3 comprises 13 residues. The authors ran a second PCR of about 7 to 11 cycles using a sample-barcoded 5' primer and a J-beta primer mix. Each sample provided no less than 2.5 million CDR3-containing paired-end reads. TCRdb reprocessed the 5' RACE reads via MiXCR and lists one record per CDR3 protein. The data show 1.5 million to 2 million distinct CDR3 sequences, 28% seen once. The data were obtained in a study of blood T cells in healthy people across ages.

The receptor comes from a woman between 25 and 40 years old in good health. Sequencing input: blood. The V call is TRBV20-1, the J call TRBJ2-3; D is undetermined. CDR3 nucleotide sequence: TGCAGTGCTAGAGTAGGAGGCACAGATACGCAGTATTTT. It translates to CSARVGGTDTQYF.